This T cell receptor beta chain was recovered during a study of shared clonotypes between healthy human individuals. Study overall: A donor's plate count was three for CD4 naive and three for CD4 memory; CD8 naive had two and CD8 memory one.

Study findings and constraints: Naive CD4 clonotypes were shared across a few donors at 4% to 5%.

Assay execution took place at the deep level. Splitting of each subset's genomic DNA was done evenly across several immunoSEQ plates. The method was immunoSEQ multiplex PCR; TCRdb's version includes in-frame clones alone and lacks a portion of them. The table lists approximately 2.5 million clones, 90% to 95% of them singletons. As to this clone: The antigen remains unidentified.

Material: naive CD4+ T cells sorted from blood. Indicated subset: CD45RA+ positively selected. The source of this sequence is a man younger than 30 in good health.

CDR3 nucleotides: TGTGCCAGCAGCTTAGAGGGGTTGGGGTCTGGATACAATGAGCAGTTCTTC. This translates into CASSLEGLGSGYNEQFF. This chain links TRBV11-3 with TRBJ2-1; D is unresolved. CDR1 SGHNT and CDR2 YENEEA come from the germline V gene. The CDR3 totals 17 residues. The ends were cut back, 0 bases at V and 4 bases at J, with 16 bases in the middle.